This entry lists 31 T cell receptor beta chains sequenced from one sample in a study of blood T cells in healthy people across ages. With a J-beta primer mix and a sample-barcoded 5' primer, a second PCR ran about 6 to 11 cycles. TCRdb ran MiXCR on the 5' RACE reads and lists one entry per CDR3 protein. Of about 1.6 million distinct CDR3 sequences listed, 34% were seen once; the top ten hold roughly 10%. Sequencing was performed on blood. These receptors were obtained from a woman aged 25-40 years in good health.

Concerning this clonotype itself: A read error may produce the germline difference seen at one junction end. The CDR3 loop reads CATSVMGTEAFF. CDR3 DNA: TGCGCTACTTCGGTAATGGGCACTGAAGCTTTCTTT. The V gene is TRBV5-6, the J gene TRBJ1-1, with D unresolved. Looked up from germline, CDR1 is SGHDT and CDR2 is YYEEEE. The CDR3 consists of 12 residues.

This clonotype was counted many times. The CDR3, as DNA: TGCGCCAGCAGCTTGAGGAGGGGGCAAGGAGAGACCCAGTACTTC. Encoded protein: CASSLRRGQGETQYF. The gene calls are TRBV5-1 and TRBJ2-5; TRBD1 is a possible D gene (7 bases). V lost 1 base, J lost 4 bases, and 14 bases lay in between. The CDR3 totals 15 residues. The germline V gene has CDR1 SGHRS and CDR2 YFSETQ.

At least ten counts were recorded for this clonotype. The chain couples TRBV27 to TRBJ2-7, with D unclear. Germline CDR1 MNHEY, CDR2 SMNVEV (reference sequence). Trimming removed 5 bases from V and 3 bases from J, with 11 bases in between. The CDR3 consists of 13 residues. The CDR3 sequence is CASSNLLNYEQYF. DNA for the CDR3: TGTGCCAGCAGTAACTTACTCAACTACGAGCAGTACTTC.

The count of this clonotype is one. Compared with germline, one end of the junction differs, possibly owing to a read error. The chain is built from TRBV25-1 and TRBJ2-5, with D possibly being TRBD1 (6 bases). The CDR3 is made up of 14 amino acids. Looked up from germline, CDR1 is MGHDK and CDR2 is SYGVNS. In nucleotides, the CDR3 is TGTGCCAGCAGTGAAGCTAACAGGGAAGAGACCCACTACTTC. It translates to CASSEANREETHYF. Using reference TRBV25-1 and TRBJ2-5 for the parts outside the CDR3, the full variable domain is EADIYQTPRYLVIGTGKKITLECSQTMGHDKMYWYQQDPGMELHLIHYSYGVNSTEKGDLSSESTVSRIRTEHFPLTLESARPSHTSQYLCASSEANREETHYFGPGTRLLVL.

This sequence joins TRBV5-6 and TRBJ1-2, with D hard to call. Germline V gene sequence: CDR1 SGHDT, CDR2 YYEEEE. The length of the CDR3 is 12 residues. The V and J ends lost 0 bases and 8 bases respectively, with 8 bases between them. CDR3 sequence: CASSLGFRGYTF. CDR3 sequence (DNA): TGTGCCAGCAGCTTGGGTTTCCGAGGCTACACCTTC.

Only a few counts were recorded for this clonotype. This chain connects TRBV11-2 to TRBJ2-5; perhaps TRBD2 as D (6 bases). The ends were cut back, 5 bases at V and 0 bases at J, with 13 bases in the middle. CDR3 length: 15 residues. The V gene's germline CDR1 is SGHAT and CDR2 FQNNGV. CDR3 sequence (DNA): TGTGCCAGCAGCCTGGAGGGGCCTTACCAAGAGACCCAGTACTTC. Its protein is CASSLEGPYQETQYF.

This clonotype has just a few counts. The chain recombines TRBV4-1 with TRBJ1-1; no reliable D call. Per the germline V gene, CDR1 is MGHRA and CDR2 is YSYEKL. The CDR3 has 15 residues. V dropped 1 base and J dropped 8 bases, with 17 bases sitting between them. CDR3 residues: CASSQALSAALEAFF. The CDR3 DNA reads TGCGCCAGCAGCCAAGCTCTCTCGGCGGCATTGGAAGCTTTCTTT.

The chain joins TRBV30 to TRBJ2-2, with D uncertain. V lost 3 bases and J lost 8, with 13 bases in between. CDR1 and CDR2 from the germline V gene are GTSNPN and SVGIG (reference sequence). This CDR3 comprises 13 residues. CDR3 protein: CAWSPLAGGELFF. For the CDR3, the DNA is TGTGCCTGGAGCCCCTTGGCCGGGGGGGAGCTGTTTTTT.

This clonotype was observed a handful of times. The rearrangement links TRBV9 to TRBJ2-1; 10 bases fit TRBD2. The CDR3 has 18 amino acids. Germline V gives CDR1 SGDLS, CDR2 YYNGEE. The J segment lost 6 bases and the V segment lost 4 bases, leaving 16 bases of the junction unmatched. Here the CDR3 DNA reads TGTGCCAGCAGCCCAAGGGGACTAGCGCGTTTAGTTGGCAATGAGCAGTTCTTC. It is translated as CASSPRGLARLVGNEQFF.

The table lists this clonotype with a count of one. One junction end disagrees with the germline gene, perhaps due to a read error. The gene calls are TRBV5-1 and TRBJ2-1; D gene unclear. The CDR3 length is 15 residues. Germline assignment: CDR1 SGHRS and CDR2 YFSETQ. As DNA, the CDR3 is TGCGCCAGCAGCCCGGACGGCGGTCTTTACAATGAGCAGTTATTC. Its protein product is CASSPDGGLYNEQLF. The variable domain in full, completed from reference TRBV5-1 and TRBJ2-1, reads KAGVTQTPRYLIKTRGQQVTLSCSPISGHRSVSWYQQTPGQGLQFLFEYFSETQRNKGNFPGRFSGRQFSNSRSEMNVSTLELGDSALYLCASSPDGGLYNEQLFGPGTRLTVL.

This chain joins TRBV27 and TRBJ1-2; D unresolved. V lost 5 bases, J lost 4 bases, and 17 bases lay in between. CDR1 is MNHEY and CDR2 is SMNVEV in the germline V gene (reference sequence). The CDR3 length is 15 residues. CDR3: CASSRTDPRGYGYTF. In nucleotides, the CDR3 is TGTGCCAGCAGTCGGACGGACCCCCGGGGCTATGGCTACACCTTC.

Only a few counts were recorded for this clonotype. The chain joins TRBV2 to TRBJ1-2, with no clear D. V was shortened by 8 bases and J by 2 bases, with 9 bases between the two germline ends. The CDR3 spans 12 residues. Germline V lookup: CDR1 SNHLY, CDR2 FYNNEI. The CDR3 DNA is TGTGCCAGCGTATCCCTAAACTATGGCTACACCTTC. It specifies CASVSLNYGYTF.

The chain is built from TRBV15 and TRBJ2-7, with 7 bases aligning to TRBD2. The CDR3 consists of 15 residues. CDR1 is LNHNV, CDR2 YYDKDF, per germline (reference sequence). With 4 bases clipped from V and 6 bases from J, the junction kept 12 bases outside the gene matches. The CDR3 DNA reads as TGTGCCACCAGCATAAGCGGGACCTGGGGGTTCGAGCAGTACTTC. Translating gives CATSISGTWGFEQYF.

The rearrangement links TRBV10-2 to TRBJ2-3, with D uncertain. Per germline, CDR1 WSHSY and CDR2 SAAADI. The CDR3 totals 17 residues. Trimming stripped 2 bases from V and 1 base from J, with 16 bases between. The CDR3 protein is CASSEKGLSERTDTQYF. CDR3 coding DNA: TGCGCCAGCAGTGAGAAAGGGTTGTCCGAACGCACAGATACGCAGTATTTT.

This clonotype appeared a few times. V usage is TRBV3-1 and J usage is TRBJ1-4; 8 bases are a match to TRBD1. Trimming cost V 3 bases and J 4 bases; bases outside gene matches: 10. CDR3 size: 17 residues. Germline V lookup: CDR1 LGHDT, CDR2 YNNKEL (reference sequence). The CDR3 loop reads CASSHHIQGGVNEKLFF. The CDR3 nucleotides read TGTGCCAGCAGCCACCATATACAGGGGGGAGTTAATGAAAAACTGTTTTTT.

In its sample, this clonotype was seen a few times. The rearrangement uses TRBV5-1 and TRBJ2-7, with D possibly matching TRBD2 (6 bases). Trimming stripped 0 bases from V and 0 bases from J, with 16 bases between. The length of the CDR3 is 17 residues. Germline V gene data show CDR1 as SGHRS and CDR2 as YFSETQ. The CDR3 region is CASSLAYGGTRSYEQYF. In nucleotides, the CDR3 is TGCGCCAGCAGCTTGGCCTATGGCGGGACTCGCTCCTACGAGCAGTACTTC.

This clonotype was detected many times. The gene calls are TRBV7-3 and TRBJ2-1, with a possible D match to TRBD2 (5 bases). CDR3 length: 12 residues. V was clipped by 5 bases and J by 5 bases, with 7 bases between them. Germline V lookup: CDR1 SGHTA, CDR2 FQGTGA. The CDR3 region is CASSRTDNEQFF. CDR3 DNA sequence: TGTGCCAGCAGCCGGACTGACAATGAGCAGTTCTTC. Full variable domain (rest looked up from reference TRBV7-3 and TRBJ2-1): GAGVSQTPSNKVTEKGKYVELRCDPISGHTALYWYRQSLGQGPEFLIYFQGTGAADDSGLPNDRFFAVRPEGSVSTLKIQRTERGDSAVYLCASSRTDNEQFFGPGTRLTVL.

The gene calls are TRBV27 and TRBJ2-2; no clear D. CDR1 and CDR2 from the germline V gene are MNHEY and SMNVEV (reference sequence). V was shortened by 5 bases and J by 0 bases, with 13 bases between the two germline ends. The CDR3 totals 16 residues. In DNA form, the CDR3 reads TGTGCCAGCAGTCCGATACAGCCAACGAACACCGGGGAGCTGTTTTTT. This translates into CASSPIQPTNTGELFF.

Notes on this clonotype: A much larger clone differs from this one at a single base, so this may be a read error. The V call is TRBV29-1, the J call TRBJ2-7, with D unresolved. V lost 7 bases, J lost 7 bases, and 20 bases lay in between. There are 13 residues in the CDR3. Germline V lookup: CDR1 SQVTM, CDR2 ANQGSEA. This chain's CDR3 is CSARVGNLNEQYF. The CDR3 bases are TGCAGCGCCCGGGTAGGGAACCTTAATGAGCAGTACTTC.

Note on this clonotype: One end of the junction does not line up with germline, which may come from a read error. V is TRBV29-1 and J is TRBJ1-2; maybe TRBD1 (6 bases). Germline CDR1 SQVTM, CDR2 ANQGSEA. The CDR3 length is 13 residues. CDR3 sequence reads: CSVGTGRNYGHTF. DNA of the CDR3: TGCAGCGTTGGTACAGGGCGTAACTATGGCCACACCTTC.

The chain uses TRBV20-1 and TRBJ2-7; possibly TRBD1 for D (6 bases). Trimming took off 5 bases at V and 0 bases at J, with 23 bases between the two ends. Per germline, CDR1 DFQATT and CDR2 SNEGSKA (reference sequence). The CDR3 is 17 amino acids. This chain's CDR3 is CSAGWDIATFSSYEQYF. CDR3 bases: TGCAGTGCTGGATGGGACATTGCAACTTTTAGCTCCTACGAGCAGTACTTC.

Here the CDR3 DNA reads TGTGCCAGCAGCCCCGGACAGGTTTATAGCAATCAGCCCCAGCATTTT. Translating gives CASSPGQVYSNQPQHF. The genes are TRBV7-9 and TRBJ1-5; the match to TRBD1 covers 7 bases. Germline V gives CDR1 SEHNR, CDR2 FQNEAQ (reference sequence). The CDR3 runs 16 residues. J lost 0 bases, V lost 5 bases, and 7 bases had no gene match.

The chain joins TRBV7-9 to TRBJ2-7; a possible D gene is TRBD2 (5 bases). Germline V gene sequence: CDR1 SEHNR, CDR2 FQNEAQ (reference sequence). The CDR3 loop spans 13 amino acids. Deletions cut 2 bases from V and 3 bases from J, with 8 bases between. This chain's CDR3 is CASSLLTIYEQYF. The CDR3 bases are TGTGCCAGCAGCTTACTGACTATCTACGAGCAGTACTTC.

This clonotype has only one observation. The V gene is TRBV20-1, the J gene TRBJ2-4; 7 nucleotides match TRBD2. CDR3 length: 14 residues. Trimming cost V 5 bases and J 5 bases; bases outside gene matches: 9. Germline V gene lookup returns CDR1 DFQATT and CDR2 SNEGSKA (reference sequence). CDR3 nucleotide sequence: TGCAGTGCTGGCCGCGGCGCGGGGGAAAACATTCAGTACTTC. Amino acids: CSAGRGAGENIQYF.

The chain carries TRBV20-1 and TRBJ2-3; possibly TRBD2 for D (6 bases). This CDR3 comprises 15 residues. CDR1 is DFQATT and CDR2 is SNEGSKA in the germline V gene (reference sequence). The V end was cut by 3 bases, the J end by 2 bases, with 15 bases between. The CDR3 loop is CSASFGGTATDTQYF. The CDR3 bases are TGCAGTGCTAGCTTTGGCGGGACGGCCACAGATACGCAGTATTTT.

CDR3 DNA sequence: TGCAGTGCTAGCGGACAGGGAGGGAGTGGCTACACCTTC. Amino acid sequence: CSASGQGGSGYTF. The rearrangement links TRBV20-1 to TRBJ1-2, with TRBD1 matching 8 bases. V gave up 3 bases and J gave up 7 bases; unmatched junction bases: 7. Germline lookup yields CDR1 DFQATT and CDR2 SNEGSKA (reference sequence). The CDR3 runs 13 residues.

This clonotype has ten or more counts. The chain links TRBV7-2 to TRBJ2-3; 13 bases agree with TRBD2. The junction had 2 bases not matched to a gene; V was cut back by 2 bases and J by 6 bases. Germline V gene lookup returns CDR1 SGHTA and CDR2 FQGNSA. CDR3 length: 15 amino acids. The CDR3 nucleotides read TGTGCCAGCAGCTTAACTAGCGGGAGGGGTGATACGCAGTATTTT. This translates into CASSLTSGRGDTQYF. The full variable domain, with the rest looked up from reference TRBV7-2 and TRBJ2-3, is GAGVSQSPSNKVTEKGKDVELRCDPISGHTALYWYRQSLGQGLEFLIYFQGNSAPDKSGLPSDRFSAERTGGSVSTLTIQRTQQEDSAVYLCASSLTSGRGDTQYFGPGTRLTVL.

The J gene is TRBJ2-7, the V gene TRBV5-5; the D gene is possibly TRBD2 (6 bases). The CDR3 loop spans 14 amino acids. The V end was cut by 4 bases, the J end by 6 bases, with 17 bases between. Germline V gene data show CDR1 as SGHKS and CDR2 as YYEKEE (reference sequence). The CDR3 sequence is CASSAGTGGVEQYF. As DNA, the CDR3 is TGTGCCAGCAGCGCGGGGACTGGCGGTGTCGAGCAGTACTTC.

J is TRBJ2-3 and V is TRBV15; D is ambiguous. V shed 10 bases and J shed 5 bases, with 16 bases lying between them. CDR3 length: 13 residues. Germline CDR1 reads LNHNV; CDR2 reads YYDKDF (reference sequence). The CDR3 bases are TGTGCCATTCGAAACACGGGCAGAGATACGCAGTATTTT. Its protein product is CAIRNTGRDTQYF. Filled out from reference TRBV15 and TRBJ2-3, the complete variable domain reads DAMVIQNPRYQVTQFGKPVTLSCSQTLNHNVMYWYQQKSSQAPKLLFHYYDKDFNNEADTPDNFQSRRPNTSFCFLDIRSPGLGDTAMYLCAIRNTGRDTQYFGPGTRLTVL.

V and J are TRBV5-1 and TRBJ2-1, with unresolved D. The CDR3 has 13 residues. Germline CDR1 and CDR2: SGHRS and YFSETQ. The V end was cut by 4 bases, the J end by 10 bases, with 15 bases between. This CDR3 reads CASSIIEKGEQFF. The CDR3 nucleotides read TGCGCCAGCAGCATTATTGAGAAGGGAGAGCAGTTCTTC. The entire variable domain, with the rest obtained from reference TRBV5-1 and TRBJ2-1, is as follows: KAGVTQTPRYLIKTRGQQVTLSCSPISGHRSVSWYQQTPGQGLQFLFEYFSETQRNKGNFPGRFSGRQFSNSRSEMNVSTLELGDSALYLCASSIIEKGEQFFGPGTRLTVL.

This clonotype has more than one count but fewer than ten. This sequence joins TRBV13 and TRBJ1-1, with D unclear. Germline lookup yields CDR1 PRHDT and CDR2 FYEKMQ (reference sequence). V was clipped by 3 bases and J by 8 bases, with 13 bases between them. CDR3 length: 13 amino acids. CDR3 sequence (DNA): TGTGCCAGCAGCTTGGCGGTCAATATGGAAGCTTTCTTT. This gives the protein CASSLAVNMEAFF.